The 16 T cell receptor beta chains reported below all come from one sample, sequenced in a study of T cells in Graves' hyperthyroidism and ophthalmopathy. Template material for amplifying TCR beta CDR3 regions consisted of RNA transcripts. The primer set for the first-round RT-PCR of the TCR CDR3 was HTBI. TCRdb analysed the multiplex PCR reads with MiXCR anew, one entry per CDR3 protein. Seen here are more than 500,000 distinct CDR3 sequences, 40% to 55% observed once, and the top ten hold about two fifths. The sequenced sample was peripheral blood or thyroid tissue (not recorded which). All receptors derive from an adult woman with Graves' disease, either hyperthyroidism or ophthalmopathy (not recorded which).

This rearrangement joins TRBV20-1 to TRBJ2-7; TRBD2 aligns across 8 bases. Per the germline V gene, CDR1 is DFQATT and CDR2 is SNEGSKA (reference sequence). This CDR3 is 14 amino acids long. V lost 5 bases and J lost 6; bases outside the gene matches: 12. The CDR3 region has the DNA TGCAGTGCTCCAGAAACGGGACTAGGGGCCGAGCAGTACTTC. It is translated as CSAPETGLGAEQYF.

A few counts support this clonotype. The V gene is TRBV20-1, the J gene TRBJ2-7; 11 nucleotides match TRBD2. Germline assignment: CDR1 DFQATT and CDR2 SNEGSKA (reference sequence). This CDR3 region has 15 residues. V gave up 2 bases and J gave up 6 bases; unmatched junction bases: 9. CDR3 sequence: CSARSSGRLSGEQYF. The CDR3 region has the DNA TGCAGTGCTAGATCTAGCGGGAGGCTCTCGGGCGAGCAGTACTTC.

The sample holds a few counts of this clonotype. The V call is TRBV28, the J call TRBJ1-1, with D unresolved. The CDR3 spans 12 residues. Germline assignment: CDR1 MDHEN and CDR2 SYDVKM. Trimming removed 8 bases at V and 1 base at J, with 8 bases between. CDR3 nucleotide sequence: TGTGCCAGCGTGAACCCGAACACTGAAGCTTTCTTT. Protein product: CASVNPNTEAFF.

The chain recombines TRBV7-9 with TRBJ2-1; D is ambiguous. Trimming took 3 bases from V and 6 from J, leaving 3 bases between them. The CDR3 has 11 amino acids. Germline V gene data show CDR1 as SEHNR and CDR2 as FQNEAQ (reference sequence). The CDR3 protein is CASSLGNEQFF. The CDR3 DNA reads TGTGCCAGCAGCTTGGGCAATGAGCAGTTCTTC.

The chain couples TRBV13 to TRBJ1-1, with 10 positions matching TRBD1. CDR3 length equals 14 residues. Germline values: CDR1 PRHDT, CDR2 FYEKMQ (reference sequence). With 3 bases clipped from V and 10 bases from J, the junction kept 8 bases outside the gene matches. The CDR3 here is CASSFSTGGERAFF. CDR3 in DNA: TGTGCCAGCAGCTTCTCGACAGGGGGCGAGAGAGCTTTCTTT.

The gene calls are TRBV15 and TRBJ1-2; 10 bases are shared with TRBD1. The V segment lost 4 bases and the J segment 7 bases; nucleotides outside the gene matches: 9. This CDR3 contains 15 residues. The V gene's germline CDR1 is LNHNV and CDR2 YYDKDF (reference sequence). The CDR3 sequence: CATSTWGRDRGGYTF. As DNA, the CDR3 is TGTGCCACCAGCACTTGGGGCCGGGACAGGGGTGGCTACACCTTC.

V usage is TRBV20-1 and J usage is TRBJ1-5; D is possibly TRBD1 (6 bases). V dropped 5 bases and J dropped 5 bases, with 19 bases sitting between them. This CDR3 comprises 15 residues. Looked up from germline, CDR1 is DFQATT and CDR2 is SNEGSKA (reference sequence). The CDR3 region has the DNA TGCAGTGCTGAGAGCACTCGGGACACTGATCAGCCCCAGCATTTT. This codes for CSAESTRDTDQPQHF.

CDR3 residues: CASCMRGGGELFF. In DNA form, the CDR3 reads TGTGCCAGCTGCATGCGGGGCGGCGGGGAGCTGTTTTTT. The chain has TRBV9 and TRBJ2-2; the D gene is possibly TRBD2 (6 bases). CDR3 size: 13 residues. V was pared by 7 bases and J by 7 bases, with 14 bases between. Germline assignment: CDR1 SGDLS and CDR2 YYNGEE.

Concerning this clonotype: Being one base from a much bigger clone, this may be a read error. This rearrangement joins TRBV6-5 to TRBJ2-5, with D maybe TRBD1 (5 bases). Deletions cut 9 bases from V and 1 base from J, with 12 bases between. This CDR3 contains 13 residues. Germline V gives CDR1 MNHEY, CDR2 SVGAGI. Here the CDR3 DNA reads TGTGCCAGTACAGGACGGCCCCAAGAGACCCAGTACTTC. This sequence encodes CASTGRPQETQYF.

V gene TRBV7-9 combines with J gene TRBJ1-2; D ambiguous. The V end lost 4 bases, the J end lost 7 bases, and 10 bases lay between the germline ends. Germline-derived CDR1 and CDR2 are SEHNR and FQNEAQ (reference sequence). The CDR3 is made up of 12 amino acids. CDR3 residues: CASSWEMFGYTF. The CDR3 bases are TGTGCCAGCAGCTGGGAAATGTTTGGCTACACCTTC.

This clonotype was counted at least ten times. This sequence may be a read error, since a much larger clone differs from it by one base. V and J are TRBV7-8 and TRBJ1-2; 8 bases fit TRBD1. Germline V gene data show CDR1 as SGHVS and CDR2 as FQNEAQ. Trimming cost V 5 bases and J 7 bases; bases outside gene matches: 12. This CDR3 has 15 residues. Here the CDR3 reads CASSQRAGGGSGYTF. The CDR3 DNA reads TGTGCCAGCAGCCAACGGGCAGGGGGCGGGTCTGGCTACACCTTC.

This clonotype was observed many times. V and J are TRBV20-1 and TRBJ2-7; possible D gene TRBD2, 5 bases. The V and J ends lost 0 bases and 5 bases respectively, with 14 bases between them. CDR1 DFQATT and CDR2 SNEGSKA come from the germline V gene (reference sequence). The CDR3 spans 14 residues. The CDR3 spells CSARDPKAADEQYF. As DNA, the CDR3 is TGCAGTGCTAGAGATCCGAAAGCGGCCGACGAGCAGTACTTC.

DNA of the CDR3: TGTGCCAGCAGTGAAGAAGTGGTTCAGCCCCAGCATTTT. This sequence encodes CASSEEVVQPQHF. The chain employs TRBV2 and TRBJ1-5; no clear D. The V and J ends lost 1 base and 6 bases respectively, with 7 bases between them. This CDR3 has 13 amino acids. From germline, CDR1 is SNHLY and CDR2 FYNNEI.

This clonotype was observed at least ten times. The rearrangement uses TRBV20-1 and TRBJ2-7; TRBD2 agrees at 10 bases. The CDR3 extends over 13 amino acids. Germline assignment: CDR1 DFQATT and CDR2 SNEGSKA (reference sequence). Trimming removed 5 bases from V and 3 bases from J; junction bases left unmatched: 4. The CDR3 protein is CSALTSGNYEQYF. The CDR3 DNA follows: TGCAGTGCTCTTACTAGCGGGAACTACGAGCAGTACTTC.

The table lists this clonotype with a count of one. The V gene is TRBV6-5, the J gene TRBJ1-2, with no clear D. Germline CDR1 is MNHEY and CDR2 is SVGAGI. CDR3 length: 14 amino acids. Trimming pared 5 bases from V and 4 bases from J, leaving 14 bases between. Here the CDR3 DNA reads TGTGCCAGCAGTGATTTAGCCCCCCCCTATGGCTACACCTTC. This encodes CASSDLAPPYGYTF.

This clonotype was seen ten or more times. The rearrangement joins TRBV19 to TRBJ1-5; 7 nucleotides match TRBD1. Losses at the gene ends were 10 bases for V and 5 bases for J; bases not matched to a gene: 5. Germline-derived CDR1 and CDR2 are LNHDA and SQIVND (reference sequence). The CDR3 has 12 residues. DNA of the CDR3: TGTGCCACCCAACAGGGGTATCAGCCCCAGCATTTT. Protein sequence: CATQQGYQPQHF.